These 25 T cell receptor beta chains share one sample of origin, sequenced in a study of T cell changes during pregnancy in multiple sclerosis. Profiling relied on immunoSEQ multiplex PCR, and the TCRdb table lists in-frame clones only, not all of them. The sample records 25,000 to 35,000 clones, roughly 86% being singletons. The sample here was CD8+ T cells from peripheral blood mononuclear cells, taken before pregnancy. The source is a female donor with multiple sclerosis, enrolled in a pregnancy study.

The chain uses TRBV11-1 and TRBJ2-1; 11 nucleotides align to TRBD2. CDR1 and CDR2 from the germline V gene are SGHAT and FQDESV (reference sequence). After removal of 1 base from V and 5 bases from J, the junction contained 1 base not matched to a gene. The CDR3 runs 15 residues. The CDR3 DNA follows: TGTGCCAGCAGCTTAGGGACTAGCGGGCACAATGAGCAGTTCTTC. Protein product: CASSLGTSGHNEQFF.

The chain carries TRBV7-3 and TRBJ2-6; D might be TRBD1 (5 bases). This CDR3 spans 20 amino acids. Deletions cut 5 bases from V and 1 base from J, with 24 bases between. The germline gives CDR1 SGHTA, CDR2 FQGTGA. The CDR3 loop is CASSDKPLQEYRSGANVLTF. The CDR3 nucleotides read TGTGCCAGCAGCGATAAACCCCTACAGGAGTACCGGTCTGGGGCCAACGTCCTGACTTTC.

This clone was detected only a few times. The V and J genes are TRBV5-6 and TRBJ1-1; tentative D call: TRBD1 (6 bases). CDR3 length: 14 amino acids. Germline lookup yields CDR1 SGHDT and CDR2 YYEEEE. The V gene lost 1 base and the J gene lost 2 bases, with 9 bases spanning the gap. CDR3 loop: CASSLTGTNTEAFF. The DNA of the CDR3 is TGTGCCAGCAGCTTGACAGGGACCAACACTGAAGCTTTCTTT.

V gene TRBV6-5 combines with J gene TRBJ1-5; 9 bases map to TRBD1. This CDR3 spans 12 amino acids. V shed 9 bases and J 10 bases; nucleotides not matched to a gene: 7. CDR1 and CDR2 from the germline V gene are MNHEY and SVGAGI. Written as DNA, the CDR3 is TGTGCCAGTGGACAGGGGCCCCGACCCCAGCATTTT. It encodes CASGQGPRPQHF.

The chain is built from TRBV7-3 and TRBJ1-1, with D possibly TRBD1 on 5 matching bases. V lost 2 bases, J lost 5 bases, and 9 bases lay in between. In germline, CDR1 is SGHTA, CDR2 FQGTGA. CDR3 length equals 13 residues. Here the CDR3 reads CASSLGGGTEAFF. DNA of the CDR3: TGTGCCAGCAGCTTAGGGGGGGGGACTGAAGCTTTCTTT.

The chain couples TRBV4-1 to TRBJ2-7, with 7 bases fitting TRBD2. CDR3 length: 13 residues. Per the germline V gene, CDR1 is MGHRA and CDR2 is YSYEKL. Trimming at V came to 4 bases and at J to 2 bases, leaving 2 bases not matched to a gene. The CDR3 DNA is TGCGCCAGCAGCCTGGGACTAACCTACGAGCAGTACTTC. Its translation: CASSLGLTYEQYF.

This clone occurred once. The rearrangement joins TRBV7-9 to TRBJ2-7; 7 bases agree with TRBD1. The junction had 7 bases not matched to a gene; V was cut back by 5 bases and J by 6 bases. The V gene's germline CDR1 is SEHNR and CDR2 FQNEAQ (reference sequence). The CDR3 is 13 amino acids. The CDR3 protein is CASSPRQGTEQYF. The CDR3 nucleotides read TGTGCCAGCAGCCCCAGACAGGGTACCGAGCAGTACTTC.

This rearrangement joins TRBV2 to TRBJ2-5; D is uncertain. Between the trimmed V and J ends, which lost 6 bases and 2 bases, there was a span of 7 bases. Germline CDR1 reads SNHLY; CDR2 reads FYNNEI. The CDR3 is made up of 12 amino acids. This CDR3 is CASRPRQETQYF. In DNA, the CDR3 is TGTGCCAGCAGGCCCAGGCAAGAGACCCAGTACTTC.

This chain connects TRBV6-1 to TRBJ2-7; tentative D call: TRBD2 (5 bases). Trimming stripped 5 bases from V and 4 bases from J, with 15 bases between. CDR3 size: 14 residues. CDR1 MNHNS and CDR2 SASEGT come from the germline V gene. The CDR3 nucleotides read TGTGCCAGCAGTCCCGACTACCAGATATACGAGCAGTACTTC. It encodes CASSPDYQIYEQYF.

This clone came up once. The rearrangement links TRBV28 to TRBJ1-5, with a weak D call TRBD1 (6 bases). The germline V and J ends were trimmed by 7 bases and 2 bases, with 15 bases remaining between them. The CDR3 loop spans 15 amino acids. Germline CDR1 and CDR2: MDHEN and SYDVKM. The CDR3 DNA reads TGTGCCAGCACCCCCAGGGGCGCCGGCAATCAGCCCCAGCATTTT. The encoded protein is CASTPRGAGNQPQHF.

This clone appeared a single time. The J gene is TRBJ1-3, the V gene TRBV7-3; D is unresolved. The germline V and J ends were trimmed by 5 bases and 0 bases, with 11 bases remaining between them. Germline loops: CDR1 SGHTA, CDR2 FQGTGA. The CDR3 runs 15 residues. The DNA for the CDR3 is TGTGCCAGCAGCCTGAAAGGAGCCTCTGGAAACACCATATATTTT. Amino acid sequence: CASSLKGASGNTIYF.

This chain connects TRBV30 to TRBJ1-2; D is undetermined. Per the germline V gene, CDR1 is GTSNPN and CDR2 is SVGIG (reference sequence). There are 15 residues in the CDR3. Trimming took 5 bases from V and 4 from J, leaving 20 bases between them. Here the CDR3 reads CAWDVYSAPIYGYTF. CDR3 DNA sequence: TGTGCCTGGGATGTTTACTCCGCTCCGATCTATGGCTACACCTTC.

The chain combines TRBV2 with TRBJ1-2; D might be TRBD1 (5 bases). V was shortened by 8 bases and J by 2 bases, with 9 bases between the two germline ends. Germline loops: CDR1 SNHLY, CDR2 FYNNEI. The CDR3 loop spans 12 amino acids. In nucleotides, the CDR3 is TGTGCCAGCCTCAGGGAAAACTATGGCTACACCTTC. It yields the protein CASLRENYGYTF.

The V and J genes are TRBV4-3 and TRBJ2-3; D call uncertain. This CDR3 is built from 14 residues. V lost 3 bases, J lost 1 base, and 8 bases lay in between. Germline V gives CDR1 LGHNA, CDR2 YSLEER. Here the CDR3 DNA reads TGCGCCAGCAGCCACGCAGAGGGCACAGATACGCAGTATTTT. This translates into CASSHAEGTDTQYF.

The chain carries TRBV4-3 and TRBJ2-1; TRBD2 matches 7 bases. CDR3 length: 16 amino acids. Germline assignment: CDR1 LGHNA and CDR2 YSLEER. After removal of 0 bases from V and 4 bases from J, the junction contained 6 bases not matched to a gene. The CDR3 is CASSQDPAGVYNEQFF. CDR3 coding DNA: TGCGCCAGCAGCCAAGATCCCGCGGGAGTATACAATGAGCAGTTCTTC.

The chain carries TRBV18 and TRBJ1-1; a weak D match, TRBD1 (6 bases). The germline V and J ends were trimmed by 4 bases and 3 bases, with 6 bases remaining between them. CDR1 is KGHSH and CDR2 is LQKENI in the germline V gene. The CDR3 consists of 12 residues. CDR3 amino acids: CASSRGHTEAFF. CDR3 nucleotides: TGTGCCAGCTCACGGGGGCACACTGAAGCTTTCTTT.

The rearrangement links TRBV5-6 to TRBJ2-1; 10 positions match TRBD2. The CDR3 length is 15 residues. Germline values: CDR1 SGHDT, CDR2 YYEEEE. Trimming removed 4 bases from V and 5 bases from J; junction bases left unmatched: 6. The CDR3 loop is CASSPEREGNNEQFF. CDR3 nucleotides: TGTGCCAGCAGCCCTGAGCGGGAGGGCAACAATGAGCAGTTCTTC.

The chain links TRBV19 to TRBJ1-1, with D hard to call. V lost 1 base, J lost 6 bases, and 12 bases lay in between. The CDR3 length is 14 residues. CDR1 is LNHDA and CDR2 is SQIVND in the germline V gene (reference sequence). The CDR3 nucleotides read TGTGCCAGTAGTATAGGGGTTGCAGGATCTGAAGCTTTCTTT. Translated, it gives CASSIGVAGSEAFF.

V and J are TRBV6-5 and TRBJ1-1; the D is unclear. V lost 5 bases, J lost 3 bases, and 7 bases lay in between. This CDR3 is 12 amino acids long. Germline V CDR1 and CDR2: MNHEY, SVGAGI. The DNA of the CDR3 is TGTGCCAGCAGTACAGCGGACACTGAAGCTTTCTTT. It encodes CASSTADTEAFF.

The chain couples TRBV11-2 to TRBJ2-5; TRBD1 agrees at 7 bases. Germline values: CDR1 SGHAT, CDR2 FQNNGV. The CDR3 length is 13 residues. V was clipped by 5 bases and J by 5 bases; unmatched bases: 5. The CDR3 protein is CASSPLTGETQYF. The CDR3 region has the DNA TGTGCCAGCAGCCCGTTGACAGGGGAGACCCAGTACTTC.

The chain joins TRBV4-2 to TRBJ1-2; possibly TRBD1 for D (5 bases). Germline lookup yields CDR1 LGHNA and CDR2 YNFKEQ. The CDR3 contains 14 residues. Trimming left V 4 bases short and J 6 bases short, with 15 bases between. CDR3 sequence: CASSPKTGGDGYTF. The CDR3 nucleotides read TGTGCCAGCAGCCCAAAAACGGGGGGGGATGGCTACACCTTC.

The rearrangement joins TRBV10-3 to TRBJ1-5; weak D call: TRBD1 (6 bases). Trimming took 2 bases from V and 2 from J, leaving 10 bases between them. The germline gives CDR1 ENHRY, CDR2 SYGVKD. There are 15 residues in the CDR3. The CDR3 is CAISEGGAGNQPQHF. The CDR3 nucleotides are TGTGCCATCAGTGAGGGGGGCGCGGGCAATCAGCCCCAGCATTTT.

This rearrangement joins TRBV19 to TRBJ2-1, with TRBD2 matching over 8 bases. The CDR3 runs to 12 residues. CDR1 LNHDA and CDR2 SQIVND come from the germline V gene (reference sequence). CDR3 protein: CGGRPAYNEQFF. In DNA, the CDR3 is TGTGGCGGGAGGCCGGCCTACAATGAGCAGTTCTTC.

The chain links TRBV6-1 to TRBJ2-1, with D perhaps TRBD2 (5 bases). The length of the CDR3 is 16 residues. Germline V gene sequence: CDR1 MNHNS, CDR2 SASEGT. V was clipped by 2 bases and J by 0 bases, with 11 bases between them. CDR3 protein: CASSEMGGGSYNEQFF. CDR3 nucleotides: TGTGCCAGCAGTGAAATGGGTGGAGGCTCCTACAATGAGCAGTTCTTC.

J is TRBJ2-1 and V is TRBV5-4; 10 positions match TRBD1. The V segment lost 4 bases and the J segment 8 bases; nucleotides outside the gene matches: 6. Germline CDR1 is SGHNT and CDR2 is YYREEE (reference sequence). This CDR3 region has 14 residues. The CDR3 here is CASSPKGTGDEQFF. CDR3 DNA: TGTGCCAGCAGCCCGAAAGGGACAGGGGATGAGCAGTTCTTC.